The T cell receptor beta chain described here comes from a study of blood T cell repertoires in COVID-19. Across the study: The analysed material was cDNA or gDNA that came from T cells, B-cell-depleted T cells, or PBMCs.

Authors' analysis steps: Estimates of nucleated cell counts were drawn from the amplification of reference gene primers. The assay was immunoSEQ multiplex PCR, and TCRdb's table has in-frame clones only and misses some. V and J calls and clone size follow that table, whereas D and trimming were derived from the DNA. The profile covers about 63,000 clones, with around 80% appearing a single time and about 32% taken by the ten largest. Germline V gene data show CDR1 as SGHTA and CDR2 as FQGTGA. The trim removed 4 bases at V and 2 bases at J, leaving 3 bases unmatched. CDR3 size: 14 residues. The sequencing input was peripheral blood. The V and J genes are TRBV7-3 and TRBJ2-5; 8 nucleotides align to TRBD1. The sequence was collected from a human donor in a cohort sampled during active COVID-19. This chain's CDR3 is CASSWGQAQETQYF. CDR3 DNA sequence: TGTGCCAGCAGCTGGGGACAGGCACAAGAGACCCAGTACTTC.